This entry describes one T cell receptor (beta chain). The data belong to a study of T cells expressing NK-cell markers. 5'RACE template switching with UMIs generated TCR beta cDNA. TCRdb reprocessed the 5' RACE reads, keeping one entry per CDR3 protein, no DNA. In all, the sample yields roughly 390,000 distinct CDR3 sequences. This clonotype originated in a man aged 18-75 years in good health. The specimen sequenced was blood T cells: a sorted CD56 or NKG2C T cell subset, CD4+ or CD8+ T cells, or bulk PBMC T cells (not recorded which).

The chain's CDR3 is CASIPHSGSSYEQYF. The rearrangement uses TRBV6-1 and TRBJ2-7; TCRdb's D call of TRBD2 is untestable without DNA. The CDR3 covers 15 residues. Germline loops: CDR1 MNHNS, CDR2 SASEGT.